This record concerns one TCR beta chain sequence. Its specificity is not known. The data belong to a study of T cell responses to AZD1222 COVID-19 vaccine. Study-wide findings and caveats: Increased Spike-specific TCR breadth and depth were observed after two AZD1222 doses. Sampling captured repertoires only after the peak T cell response. A mostly white British donor set with more females was recruited, and clonal diversity was possibly underestimated. Vaccine-related CD4 TCRs covered spike, predominating at 160-218 and 743-854.

Assay used: immunoSEQ multiplex PCR; TCRdb lists only in-frame clones, some missing. The repertoire consists of more than 150,000 clones, with roughly 92% occurring once and the leading ten covering roughly 10%. The material sequenced was peripheral blood, taken on day 0 of AZD1222 vaccination. This TCR was recovered from an adult in good health.

CDR3 loop: CASSPRTGGITEAFF. The CDR3 bases are TGTGCCAGCAGCCCTAGGACAGGGGGCATAACTGAAGCTTTCTTT. V usage is TRBV3-1 (or the pseudogene TRBV3-2) and J usage is TRBJ1-1; TRBD1 aligns across 11 bases. The V and J ends lost 4 bases and 5 bases, in that order; junction bases with no gene match: 6. CDR1 LGHDT and CDR2 YNNKEL come from the germline V gene (reference sequence). This CDR3 has 15 amino acids.